The 25 T cell receptor beta chains below were found in one sample sequenced in a study of control samples from healthy donors and cancer patients. TCRdb keeps only in-frame clones here, not all; method: immunoSEQ multiplex PCR. The sample contains about 170,000 clones, 91% of which appear only once. The sequenced sample was blood. These receptors were taken from a woman aged 25 to 45 in good health.

The CDR3 spells CASSEAGETGGNYGYTF. Written as DNA, the CDR3 is TGTGCCAGCAGTGAAGCGGGTGAGACAGGGGGCAACTATGGCTACACCTTC. The chain links TRBV2 to TRBJ1-2; 10 bases fit TRBD1. CDR1 and CDR2 (germline): SNHLY, FYNNEI. The CDR3 totals 17 residues. With V trimmed by 0 bases and J by 2 bases, 6 bases remained unmatched.

The CDR3 sequence is CASSSQGPDTQYF. CDR3 in DNA: TGTGCCAGCAGCTCACAGGGCCCAGATACGCAGTATTTT. This chain uses TRBV7-9 with TRBJ2-3; D might be TRBD1 (6 bases). Trimming removed 4 bases at V and 4 bases at J, with 9 bases between. There are 13 residues in the CDR3. Germline assignment: CDR1 SEHNR and CDR2 FQNEAQ (reference sequence).

V gene TRBV7-9 combines with J gene TRBJ2-5; 15 nucleotides line up with TRBD2. V shed 5 bases and J 4 bases; nucleotides not matched to a gene: 2. The CDR3 sequence is 15 residues long. Germline assignment: CDR1 SEHNR and CDR2 FQNEAQ (reference sequence). CDR3 region: CASSRTSGGVETQYF. In DNA, the CDR3 is TGTGCCAGCAGCCGGACTAGCGGGGGGGTAGAGACCCAGTACTTC. Looking up the rest from reference TRBV7-9 and TRBJ2-5 gives the full variable domain: DTGVSQNPRHKITKRGQNVTFRCDPISEHNRLYWYRQTLGQGPEFLTYFQNEAQLEKSRLLSDRFSAERPKGSFSTLEIQRTEQGDSAMYLCASSRTSGGVETQYFGPGTRLLVL.

V gene TRBV18 combines with J gene TRBJ1-1; D is possibly TRBD1 (5 bases). V was cut by 3 bases and J by 6 bases, with 14 bases left in between. Germline V gene lookup returns CDR1 KGHSH and CDR2 LQKENI. This CDR3 has 14 amino acids. The CDR3 is CASSPVQGIAEAFF. The CDR3 coding sequence is TGTGCCAGCTCACCCGTCCAGGGTATAGCTGAAGCTTTCTTT.

J is TRBJ1-1 and V is TRBV11-2; D not certain. V lost 1 base and J lost 1, with 7 bases in between. Germline V gives CDR1 SGHAT, CDR2 FQNNGV. The length of the CDR3 is 14 residues. This chain's CDR3 is CASSLGPRNTEAFF. The CDR3 bases are TGTGCCAGCAGCTTAGGCCCCAGGAACACTGAAGCTTTCTTT.

The rearrangement joins TRBV9 to TRBJ2-7, with TRBD1 as a possible D gene (6 bases). The V gene's germline CDR1 is SGDLS and CDR2 YYNGEE. V was pared by 0 bases and J by 4 bases, with 14 bases between. CDR3 length equals 15 residues. The CDR3 here is CASSVGAGERYEQYF. The CDR3 DNA is TGTGCCAGCAGCGTAGGGGCAGGGGAGAGGTACGAGCAGTACTTC.

The chain carries TRBV4-1 and TRBJ1-6, with 7 bases identical to TRBD1. CDR1 is MGHRA, CDR2 YSYEKL, per germline. The CDR3 extends over 14 amino acids. V was pared by 1 base and J by 10 bases, with 4 bases of the junction left unmatched. CDR3 region: CASSQGEGASPLHF. Written as DNA, the CDR3 is TGCGCCAGCAGCCAAGGGGAGGGGGCATCACCCCTCCACTTT.

The V and J genes are TRBV6-5 and TRBJ2-7; 11 bases are shared with TRBD2. V gave up 0 bases and J gave up 7 bases; unmatched junction bases: 8. Germline CDR1 reads MNHEY; CDR2 reads SVGAGI. This CDR3 has 16 residues. CDR3 DNA: TGTGCCAGCAGTTACTCGCCGACTAGCGGGACGAGGGAGCAGTACTTC. This encodes CASSYSPTSGTREQYF.

V is TRBV19 and J is TRBJ2-2; D remains unclear. CDR1 and CDR2 from the germline V gene are LNHDA and SQIVND (reference sequence). The V and J ends lost 5 bases and 1 base respectively, with 8 bases between them. The CDR3 has 14 residues. The CDR3 sequence is CASSSVGNTGELFF. CDR3 coding DNA: TGTGCCAGTAGTTCCGTTGGGAACACCGGGGAGCTGTTTTTT.

This sequence joins TRBV5-4 and TRBJ1-2; TRBD1 might be the D (5 bases). V lost 3 bases and J 8 bases, leaving 11 bases between the germline ends. CDR1 SGHNT and CDR2 YYREEE come from the germline V gene (reference sequence). This CDR3 contains 12 residues. CDR3 sequence (DNA): TGTGCCAGCAGCTCAGGGTCTGGGGGCTACACCTTC. As protein: CASSSGSGGYTF.

This sequence joins TRBV11-1 and TRBJ2-7; the match to TRBD2 covers 11 bases. Germline V gene lookup returns CDR1 SGHAT and CDR2 FQDESV (reference sequence). Trimming took 2 bases from V and 6 from J; bases not matched to a gene: 3. This CDR3 has 14 residues. The CDR3 DNA reads TGTGCCAGCAGCTTATTTACTAGCGGGAGCGAGCAGTACTTC. The encoded protein is CASSLFTSGSEQYF.

The chain uses TRBV11-2 and TRBJ2-3, with TRBD2 matching 13 bases. In germline, CDR1 is SGHAT, CDR2 FQNNGV. Trimming took 5 bases from V and 0 from J; bases not matched to a gene: 8. This CDR3 spans 18 amino acids. CDR3 in amino acids: CASSPRTSGGPSTDTQYF. CDR3 nucleotides: TGTGCCAGCAGCCCACGGACTAGCGGGGGCCCTAGCACAGATACGCAGTATTTT.

The V call is TRBV5-6, the J call TRBJ2-1, with D hard to call. This CDR3 is built from 14 residues. The germline V gene encodes CDR1 SGHDT and CDR2 YYEEEE. Trimming took 0 bases from V and 8 from J, leaving 12 bases between them. The CDR3 region is CASSLVYSPHEQFF. CDR3 DNA sequence: TGTGCCAGCAGCTTGGTATATAGTCCCCATGAGCAGTTCTTC. Full variable domain (missing parts from reference TRBV5-6 and TRBJ2-1): DAGVTQSPTHLIKTRGQQVTLRCSPKSGHDTVSWYQQALGQGPQFIFQYYEEEERQRGNFPDRFSGHQFPNYSSELNVNALLLGDSALYLCASSLVYSPHEQFFGPGTRLTVL.

The chain is built from TRBV10-3 and TRBJ2-3, with 14 nucleotides matching TRBD2. The germline gives CDR1 ENHRY, CDR2 SYGVKD. The CDR3 consists of 16 residues. V shed 5 bases and J 2 bases; nucleotides not matched to a gene: 3. The CDR3 DNA is TGTGCCATCAGTAAGACTAGCGGGGGGGCCACAGATACGCAGTATTTT. Protein sequence: CAISKTSGGATDTQYF.

The V gene is TRBV19, the J gene TRBJ1-3, with TRBD1 as a possible D gene (5 bases). CDR1 and CDR2 from the germline V gene are LNHDA and SQIVND (reference sequence). V lost 6 bases, J lost 0 bases, and 6 bases lay in between. This CDR3 is 13 amino acids long. The chain's CDR3 is CASRGLSGNTIYF. The CDR3 DNA reads TGTGCCAGTAGGGGACTCTCTGGAAACACCATATATTTT.

To note about this clone: This same CDR3 is encoded by further DNA sequences in the sample. DNA of the CDR3: TGTGCCAGCACGTGGACAGGGGGTTATGGCTACACCTTC. This sequence encodes CASTWTGGYGYTF. The rearrangement links TRBV2 to TRBJ1-2; TRBD1 agrees at 10 bases. The CDR3 extends over 13 amino acids. The V segment lost 7 bases and the J segment 5 bases; nucleotides outside the gene matches: 4. Germline CDR1 is SNHLY and CDR2 is FYNNEI.

As for this clone: Other DNA sequences of this sample code for an identical CDR3. The genes are TRBV5-1 and TRBJ2-3; TRBD1 agrees at 7 bases. Trimming cost V 3 bases and J 2 bases; bases outside gene matches: 3. In germline, CDR1 is SGHRS, CDR2 YFSETQ. The CDR3 totals 14 residues. The CDR3 region is CASSSGQATDTQYF. Written as DNA, the CDR3 is TGCGCCAGCAGCTCCGGACAGGCCACAGATACGCAGTATTTT.

Here the CDR3 DNA reads TGTGCCAGCAGCCAACTAGCAGCCCAAGAGACCCAGTACTTC. It translates to CASSQLAAQETQYF. V and J are TRBV14 and TRBJ2-5; D might be TRBD2 (5 bases). The CDR3 is made up of 14 amino acids. Trimming pared 2 bases from V and 1 base from J, leaving 8 bases between. The germline V gene encodes CDR1 SGHDN and CDR2 FVKESK.

The chain couples TRBV11-2 to TRBJ2-3; D perhaps matches TRBD2 (6 bases). The CDR3 is 16 amino acids. Germline loops: CDR1 SGHAT, CDR2 FQNNGV. Trimming shortened V by 4 bases and J by 2 bases, and 16 bases separated the two germline ends. CDR3 region: CASSSRASVITDTQYF. CDR3 DNA: TGTGCCAGCAGCTCCCGGGCTAGCGTCATCACAGATACGCAGTATTTT.

This chain connects TRBV10-3 to TRBJ1-1, with D perhaps TRBD1 (5 bases). CDR1 and CDR2 from the germline V gene are ENHRY and SYGVKD. Trimming left V 2 bases short and J 2 bases short, with 12 bases between. This CDR3 spans 15 amino acids. The chain's CDR3 is CAISEGHSANTEAFF. CDR3 bases: TGTGCCATCAGTGAGGGACATTCGGCAAACACTGAAGCTTTCTTT.

The V gene is TRBV5-1, the J gene TRBJ1-1; D perhaps matches TRBD1 (6 bases). The V and J ends lost 4 bases and 1 base respectively, with 8 bases between them. CDR3 length: 13 residues. Germline V lookup: CDR1 SGHRS, CDR2 YFSETQ. This chain's CDR3 is CASSGGANTEAFF. The CDR3 DNA reads TGCGCCAGCAGCGGGGGGGCGAACACTGAAGCTTTCTTT.

The CDR3 nucleotides are TGCGCCAGCAGCCAAGATAGCCGAGAGACCCAGTACTTC. As protein: CASSQDSRETQYF. The chain has TRBV4-3 and TRBJ2-5; D is unresolved. CDR3 length: 13 amino acids. Trimming cost V 0 bases and J 4 bases, with 6 bases left between them. In germline, CDR1 is LGHNA, CDR2 YSLEER.

In the case of this clone: At the DNA level, this CDR3 is encoded by other sequences in the same sample as well. The V and J genes are TRBV12-3 or TRBV12-4 and TRBJ2-3; D call uncertain. There are 11 residues in the CDR3. The V gene lost 3 bases and the J gene lost 6 bases, with 4 bases spanning the gap. CDR3 in amino acids: CASSLGDTQYF. Written as DNA, the CDR3 is TGTGCCAGCAGTTTGGGGGATACGCAGTATTTT.

CDR3 protein: CATSRERGNQPQHF. CDR3 DNA sequence: TGTGCCACCAGCAGAGAGCGAGGGAATCAGCCCCAGCATTTT. V gene TRBV15 combines with J gene TRBJ1-5; D gene ambiguous. Germline CDR1 LNHNV, CDR2 YYDKDF (reference sequence). CDR3 length: 14 residues. Trimming removed 0 bases from V and 4 bases from J, with 7 bases in between. Together with reference TRBV15 and TRBJ1-5, the CDR3 gives the full variable domain: DAMVIQNPRYQVTQFGKPVTLSCSQTLNHNVMYWYQQKSSQAPKLLFHYYDKDFNNEADTPDNFQSRRPNTSFCFLDIRSPGLGDTAMYLCATSRERGNQPQHFGDGTRLSIL.

About this clone itself: Within the sample, other DNA sequences also encode this same CDR3. J is TRBJ2-3 and V is TRBV18; 14 positions agree with TRBD2. Germline CDR1 and CDR2: KGHSH and LQKENI. The V and J ends lost 4 bases and 3 bases, in that order; junction bases with no gene match: 0. CDR3 length: 15 amino acids. The CDR3 DNA is TGTGCCAGCTCACGGACTAGCGGGGGGACAGATACGCAGTATTTT. Translation: CASSRTSGGTDTQYF. Full variable domain (remainder filled in from reference TRBV18 and TRBJ2-3): NAGVMQNPRHLVRRRGQEARLRCSPMKGHSHVYWYRQLPEEGLKFMVYLQKENIIDESGMPKERFSAEFPKEGPSILRIQQVVRGDSAAYFCASSRTSGGTDTQYFGPGTRLTVL.